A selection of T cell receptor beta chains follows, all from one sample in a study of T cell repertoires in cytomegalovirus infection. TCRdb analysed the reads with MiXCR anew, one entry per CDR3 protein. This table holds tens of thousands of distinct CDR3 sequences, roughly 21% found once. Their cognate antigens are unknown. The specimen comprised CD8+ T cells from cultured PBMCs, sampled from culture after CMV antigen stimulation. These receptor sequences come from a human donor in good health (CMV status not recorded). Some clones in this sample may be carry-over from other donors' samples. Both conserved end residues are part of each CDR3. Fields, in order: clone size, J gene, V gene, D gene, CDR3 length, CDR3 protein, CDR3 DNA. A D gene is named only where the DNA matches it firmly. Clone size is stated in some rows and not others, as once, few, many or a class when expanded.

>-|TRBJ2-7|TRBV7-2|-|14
CASRARDGSYEQYF
TGTGCCAGCAGGGCCCGGGACGGGTCCTACGAGCAGTACTTC
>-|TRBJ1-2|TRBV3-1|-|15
CASSQDWVQGHGYTF
TGTGCCAGCAGCCAAGATTGGGTACAGGGACATGGCTACACCTTC
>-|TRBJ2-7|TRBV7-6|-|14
CASSSEEYSYEQYF
TGTGCCAGCAGCTCGGAGGAGTATTCCTACGAGCAGTACTTC
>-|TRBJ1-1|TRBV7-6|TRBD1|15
CASSLEITGGGEAFF
TGTGCCAGCAGCTTAGAGATAACAGGGGGAGGTGAAGCTTTCTTT
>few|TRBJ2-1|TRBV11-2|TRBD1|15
CASSRVQGARYEQFF
TGTGCCAGCAGCCGTGTTCAGGGGGCGAGGTATGAGCAGTTCTTC
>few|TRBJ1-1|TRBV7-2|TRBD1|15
CASSLHRGMNTEAFF
TGTGCCAGCAGCCTTCACAGGGGAATGAACACTGAAGCTTTCTTT
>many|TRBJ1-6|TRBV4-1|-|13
CASSQGFVSPLHF
TGCGCCAGCAGTCAGGGTTTTGTTTCACCCCTCCACTTT
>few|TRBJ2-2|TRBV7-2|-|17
CASSLYWPSVDTGELFF
TGTGCCAGCAGCTTATATTGGCCCAGCGTCGACACCGGGGAGCTGTTTTTT
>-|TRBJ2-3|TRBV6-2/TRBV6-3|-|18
CASSYHRQGRGHTDTRYF
TGTGCCAGCAGTTACCATCGACAGGGGAGGGGGCACACAGATACGCGGTATTTT
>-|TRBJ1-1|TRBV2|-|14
CASSEFRSGTEAFF
TGTGCCAGCAGTGAATTCCGGTCAGGGACTGAAGCTTTCTTT
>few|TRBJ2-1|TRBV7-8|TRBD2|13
CASSPGGYNEQFF
TGTGCCAGCAGTCCGGGGGGTTACAATGAGCAGTTCTTC
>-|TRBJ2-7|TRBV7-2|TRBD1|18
CASSLGIRGPETEYEQYF
TGTGCCAGCAGCTTAGGGATCAGGGGGCCTGAGACTGAGTACGAGCAGTACTTC
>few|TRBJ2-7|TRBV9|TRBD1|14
CASSLWDRGDEQYF
TGTGCCAGCAGCCTCTGGGACAGGGGAGACGAGCAGTACTTC
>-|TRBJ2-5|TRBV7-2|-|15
CASSLALTASKTQYF
TGTGCCAGCAGCTTAGCTCTTACGGCCTCGAAGACCCAGTACTTC
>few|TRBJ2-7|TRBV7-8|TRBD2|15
CASSSSGASAGEQYF
TGTGCCAGCAGCTCTAGCGGGGCATCGGCGGGGGAGCAGTACTTC
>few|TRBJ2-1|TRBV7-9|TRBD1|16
CASSDKPGQQNNEQFF
TGTGCCAGCAGCGACAAGCCGGGACAGCAAAACAATGAGCAGTTCTTC
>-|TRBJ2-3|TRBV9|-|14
CASSVAADTDTQYF
TGTGCCAGCAGCGTAGCAGCAGACACAGATACGCAGTATTTT
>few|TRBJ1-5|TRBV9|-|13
CASSVGPPGPQHF
TGTGCCAGCAGCGTAGGTCCTCCTGGGCCCCAGCATTTT
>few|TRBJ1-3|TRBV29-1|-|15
CSVGQGWQGGNTIYF
TGCAGCGTTGGGCAGGGCTGGCAGGGTGGAAACACCATATATTTT
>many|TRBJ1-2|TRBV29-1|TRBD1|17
CSTPGQGIQPTNYGYTF
TGCAGCACTCCGGGACAGGGAATTCAACCGACTAACTATGGCTACACCTTC
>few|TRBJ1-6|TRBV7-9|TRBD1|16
CASSEGTAVYNSPLHF
TGTGCCAGCAGCGAAGGGACAGCAGTATATAATTCACCCCTCCACTTT
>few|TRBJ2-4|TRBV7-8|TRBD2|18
CASSLGASGGLAKNIQYF
TGTGCCAGCAGCTTAGGGGCTAGCGGGGGACTAGCCAAAAACATTCAGTACTTC
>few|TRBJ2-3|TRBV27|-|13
CASSLSLGDTQYF
TGTGCCAGCAGTTTATCCCTAGGGGATACGCAGTATTTT
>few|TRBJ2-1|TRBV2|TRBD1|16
CASSQGQTVSGNEQFF
TGTGCCAGCAGTCAGGGACAGACAGTCTCAGGAAATGAGCAGTTCTTC
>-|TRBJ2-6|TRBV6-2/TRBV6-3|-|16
CASSYSGPNGANVLTF
TGTGCCAGCAGTTACTCGGGGCCGAATGGGGCCAACGTCCTGACTTTC
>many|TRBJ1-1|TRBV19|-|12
CASSMGPREAFF
TGTGCCAGTAGTATGGGCCCCCGGGAAGCTTTCTTT
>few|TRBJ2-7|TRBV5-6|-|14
CASSQGFSSYEQYF
TGTGCCAGCAGTCAGGGTTTTAGCTCCTACGAGCAGTACTTC
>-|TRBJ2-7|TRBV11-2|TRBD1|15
CASSFGQGITYEQYF
TGTGCCAGCAGCTTTGGACAGGGTATAACTTACGAGCAGTACTTC
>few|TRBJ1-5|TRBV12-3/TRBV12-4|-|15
CASSFERVVNQPQHF
TGTGCCAGCAGCTTTGAAAGGGTCGTTAATCAGCCCCAGCATTTT
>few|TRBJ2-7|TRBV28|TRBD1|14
CASSLGTGRNEQYF
TGTGCCAGCAGTTTGGGGACAGGTCGGAACGAGCAGTACTTC
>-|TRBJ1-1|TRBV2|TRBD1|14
CASTRTGVATEAFF
TGTGCCAGCACTAGGACAGGGGTTGCCACTGAAGCTTTCTTT
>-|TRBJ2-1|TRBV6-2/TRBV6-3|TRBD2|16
CASSLPTSGIYNEQFF
TGTGCCAGCAGTTTGCCGACTAGCGGCATCTACAATGAGCAGTTCTTC
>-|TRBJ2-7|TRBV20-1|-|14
CSARGPKVSGEQYF
TGCAGTGCTAGAGGTCCGAAAGTCTCCGGGGAGCAGTACTTC
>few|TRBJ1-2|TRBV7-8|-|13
CASSRLPRDGYTF
TGTGCCAGCAGCCGACTACCGCGGGATGGCTACACCTTC
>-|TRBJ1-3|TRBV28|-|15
CASSSNSRSGNTIYF
TGTGCCAGCAGTTCGAACAGCCGCTCTGGAAACACCATATATTTT
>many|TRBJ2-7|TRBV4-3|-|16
CASSQDYPTSSYEQYF
TGCGCCAGCAGCCAAGATTACCCGACGTCTTCCTACGAGCAGTACTTC
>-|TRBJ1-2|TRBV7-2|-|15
CASSGPLLANYGYTF
TGTGCCAGCAGCGGACCTCTCTTAGCTAACTATGGCTACACCTTC
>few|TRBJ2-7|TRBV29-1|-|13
CSVDAGSSYEQYF
TGCAGCGTTGACGCAGGCAGCTCCTACGAGCAGTACTTC
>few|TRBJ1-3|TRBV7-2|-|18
CASFRFPRTEHSGNTIYF
TGTGCCAGCTTCAGATTCCCCAGAACGGAACACTCTGGAAACACCATATATTTT
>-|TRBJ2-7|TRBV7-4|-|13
CASIPREPDEQYF
TGTGCCAGCATTCCCAGGGAGCCCGACGAGCAGTACTTC
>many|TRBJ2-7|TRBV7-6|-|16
CASSLGGGDSPYEQYF
TGTGCCAGCAGCTTAGGGGGGGGGGACAGCCCCTACGAGCAGTACTTC
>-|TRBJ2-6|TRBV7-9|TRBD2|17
CASSFLAGGPGANVLTF
TGTGCCAGCAGCTTTCTAGCGGGGGGGCCTGGGGCCAACGTCCTGACTTTC
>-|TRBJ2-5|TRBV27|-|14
CASSAPGGQETQYF
TGTGCCAGCAGTGCCCCCGGCGGGCAAGAGACCCAGTACTTC
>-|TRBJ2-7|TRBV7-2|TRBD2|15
CASSAYGGAGYEQYF
TGTGCCAGCAGCGCCTACGGGGGGGCGGGTTACGAGCAGTACTTC
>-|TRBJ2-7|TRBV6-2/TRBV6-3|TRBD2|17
CASSTGGNREIPYEQYF
TGTGCCAGCAGTACGGGGGGGAACAGGGAGATTCCCTACGAGCAGTACTTC
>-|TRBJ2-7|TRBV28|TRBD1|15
CASSFTDRGLGEQYF
TGTGCCAGCAGTTTCACGGACAGGGGGCTAGGTGAGCAGTACTTC
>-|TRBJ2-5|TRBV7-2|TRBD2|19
CASRPRLAGGADVRETQYF
TGTGCCAGCAGACCACGACTAGCGGGGGGGGCTGATGTCAGGGAGACCCAGTACTTC
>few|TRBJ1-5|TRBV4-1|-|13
CASSVPGKQPQHF
TGCGCCAGCAGCGTCCCAGGGAAACAGCCCCAGCATTTT
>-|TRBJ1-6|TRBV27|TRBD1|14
CASSSPGQGRSLHF
TGTGCCAGCAGTTCGCCGGGACAGGGGAGGTCCCTCCACTTT
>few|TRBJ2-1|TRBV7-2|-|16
CASSDTDPLYYNEQFF
TGTGCCAGCAGTGATACCGACCCCCTGTATTACAATGAGCAGTTCTTC
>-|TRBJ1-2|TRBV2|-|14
CASPGSNRGIGYTF
TGTGCCAGCCCGGGCTCAAACAGAGGTATTGGCTACACCTTC
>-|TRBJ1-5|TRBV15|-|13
CATRTDGYQPQHF
TGTGCCACGCGAACGGACGGGTATCAGCCCCAGCATTTT
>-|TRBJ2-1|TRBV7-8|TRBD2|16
CASSLARGGIYNEQFF
TGTGCCAGCAGCTTAGCGCGGGGAGGGATTTACAATGAGCAGTTCTTC
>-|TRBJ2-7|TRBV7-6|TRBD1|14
CASSFGTGSYEQYF
TGTGCCAGCAGCTTCGGGACAGGGTCATACGAGCAGTACTTC
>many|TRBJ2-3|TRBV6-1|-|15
CASSELNGGRDTQYF
TGTGCCAGCAGTGAACTTAACGGGGGAAGAGATACGCAGTATTTT
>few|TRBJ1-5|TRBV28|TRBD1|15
CASSQTGDGNQPQHF
TGTGCCAGCAGCCAGACAGGGGATGGCAATCAGCCCCAGCATTTT
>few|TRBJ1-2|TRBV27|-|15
CASSLGGRTNYGYTF
TGTGCCAGCAGTTTGGGAGGGCGGACTAACTATGGCTACACCTTC
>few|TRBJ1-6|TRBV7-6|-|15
CASSLGQDLNSPLHF
TGTGCCAGCAGCTTAGGACAGGACCTTAATTCACCCCTCCACTTT